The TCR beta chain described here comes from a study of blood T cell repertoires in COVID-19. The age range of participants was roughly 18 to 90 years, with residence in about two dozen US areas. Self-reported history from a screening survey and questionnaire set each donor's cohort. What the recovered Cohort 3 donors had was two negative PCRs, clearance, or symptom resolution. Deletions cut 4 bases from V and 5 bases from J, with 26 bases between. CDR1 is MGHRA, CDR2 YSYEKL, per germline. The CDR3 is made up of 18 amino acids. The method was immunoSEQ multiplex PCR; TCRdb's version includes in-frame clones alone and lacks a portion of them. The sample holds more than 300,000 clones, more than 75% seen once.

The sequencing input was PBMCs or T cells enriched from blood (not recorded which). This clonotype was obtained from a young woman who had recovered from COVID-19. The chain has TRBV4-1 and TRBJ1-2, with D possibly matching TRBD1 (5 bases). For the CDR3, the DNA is TGCGCCAGCAGCCTTTTCGAAGGGGTTCTCATGATCCGGTATGGCTACACCTTC. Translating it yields CASSLFEGVLMIRYGYTF.